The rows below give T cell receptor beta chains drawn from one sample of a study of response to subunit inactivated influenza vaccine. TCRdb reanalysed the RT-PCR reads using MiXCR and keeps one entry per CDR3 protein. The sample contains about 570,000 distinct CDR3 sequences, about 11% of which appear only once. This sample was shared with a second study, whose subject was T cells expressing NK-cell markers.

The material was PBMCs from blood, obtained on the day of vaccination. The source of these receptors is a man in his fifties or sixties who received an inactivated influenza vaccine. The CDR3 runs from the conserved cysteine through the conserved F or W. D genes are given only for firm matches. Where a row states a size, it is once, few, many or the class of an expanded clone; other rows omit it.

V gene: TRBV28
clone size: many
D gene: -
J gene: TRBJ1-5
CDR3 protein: CASSFIGGWASNQPQHF
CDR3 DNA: TGTGCCAGCAGTTTTATTGGGGGGTGGGCGAGCAATCAGCCCCAGCATTTT

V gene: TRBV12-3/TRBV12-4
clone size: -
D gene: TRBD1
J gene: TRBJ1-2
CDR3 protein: CASRTQTGNYGYTF
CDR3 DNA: TGTGCCAGCCGCACCCAGACAGGGAACTATGGCTACACCTTC

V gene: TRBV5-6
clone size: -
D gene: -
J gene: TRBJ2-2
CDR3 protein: CASSFLDFNTGELFF
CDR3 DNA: TGTGCCAGCAGCTTTCTAGACTTCAACACCGGGGAGCTGTTTTTT

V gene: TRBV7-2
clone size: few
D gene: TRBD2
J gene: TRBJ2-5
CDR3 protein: CASSFGSSGGKETQYF
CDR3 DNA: TGTGCCAGCAGCTTTGGAAGCAGCGGGGGAAAAGAGACCCAGTACTTC

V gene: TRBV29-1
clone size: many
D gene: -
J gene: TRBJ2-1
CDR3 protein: CSVQGGFETYNEQFF
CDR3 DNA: TGCAGCGTCCAAGGGGGGTTCGAAACCTACAATGAGCAGTTCTTC

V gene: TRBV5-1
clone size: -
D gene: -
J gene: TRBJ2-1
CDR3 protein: CASSPIESLGAEQFF
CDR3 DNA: TGCGCCAGCAGCCCCATAGAGTCGCTGGGCGCTGAGCAGTTCTTC

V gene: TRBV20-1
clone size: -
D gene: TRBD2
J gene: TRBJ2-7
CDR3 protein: CSARLAESYEQYF
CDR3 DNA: TGCAGTGCTCGACTAGCGGAGTCCTACGAGCAGTACTTC

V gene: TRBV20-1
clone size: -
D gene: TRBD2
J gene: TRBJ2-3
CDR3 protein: CSARVPPGAGAPGPTDTQYF
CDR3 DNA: TGCAGTGCTAGAGTCCCCCCCGGAGCGGGGGCCCCCGGACCCACAGATACGCAGTATTTT

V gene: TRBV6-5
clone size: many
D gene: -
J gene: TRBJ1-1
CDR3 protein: CASRSDRTEAFF
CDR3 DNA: TGTGCCAGCAGATCGGACCGGACTGAAGCTTTCTTT

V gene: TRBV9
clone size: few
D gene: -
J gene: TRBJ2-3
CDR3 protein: CASSVAADTQYF
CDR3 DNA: TGTGCCAGCAGCGTAGCGGCAGATACGCAGTATTTT

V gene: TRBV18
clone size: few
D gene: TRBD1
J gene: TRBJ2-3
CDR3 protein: CASSPQQGGPNTQYF
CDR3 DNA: TGTGCCAGCTCACCACAACAGGGGGGCCCAAATACGCAGTATTTT

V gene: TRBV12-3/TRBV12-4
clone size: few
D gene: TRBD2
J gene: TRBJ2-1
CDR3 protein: CASSKNSGRPYNEQFF
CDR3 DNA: TGTGCCAGCAGCAAAAATAGCGGGCGCCCCTACAATGAGCAGTTCTTC